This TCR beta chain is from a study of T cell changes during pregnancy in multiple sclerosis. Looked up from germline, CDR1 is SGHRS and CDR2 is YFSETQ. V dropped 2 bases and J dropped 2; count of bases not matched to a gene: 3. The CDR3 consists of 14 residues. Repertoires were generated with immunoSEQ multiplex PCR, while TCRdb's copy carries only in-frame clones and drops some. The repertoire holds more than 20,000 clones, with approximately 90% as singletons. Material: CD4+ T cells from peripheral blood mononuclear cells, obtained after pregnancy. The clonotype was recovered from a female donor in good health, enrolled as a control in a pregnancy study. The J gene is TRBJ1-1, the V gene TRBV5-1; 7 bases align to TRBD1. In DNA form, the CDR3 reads TGCGCCAGCAGCTTAGGGGGCTCAAACACTGAAGCTTTCTTT. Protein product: CASSLGGSNTEAFF. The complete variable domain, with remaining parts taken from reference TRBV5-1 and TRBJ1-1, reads KAGVTQTPRYLIKTRGQQVTLSCSPISGHRSVSWYQQTPGQGLQFLFEYFSETQRNKGNFPGRFSGRQFSNSRSEMNVSTLELGDSALYLCASSLGGSNTEAFFGQGTRLTVV.